This entry lists 5 T cell receptor beta chains sequenced from one sample in a study of blood T cells in healthy people across ages. Through a sample-barcoded 5' primer and a J-beta primer mix, a second PCR was run for 7 to 11 cycles. TCRdb itself ran the 5' RACE reads through MiXCR, one entry per CDR3 protein. This sample has about 680,000 distinct CDR3 sequences, with 49% found just once. What was sequenced was blood. The source is a woman aged 60-75 years in good health.

This chain links TRBV29-1 with TRBJ2-7; D is unclear. The CDR3 runs to 11 residues. V dropped 6 bases and J dropped 3 bases, with 9 bases sitting between them. CDR1 is SQVTM and CDR2 is ANQGSEA in the germline V gene. The CDR3 DNA reads as TGCAGCGTCGCAGGCGGCTACGAGCAGTACTTC. Translating it yields CSVAGGYEQYF.

The DNA of the CDR3 is TGTGCCAGCAGTGGTTACAGGGGGCAAGGCAAAAACATTCAGTACTTC. Its protein is CASSGYRGQGKNIQYF. The V gene is TRBV28, the J gene TRBJ2-4; 9 bases are a match to TRBD1. CDR1 is MDHEN, CDR2 SYDVKM, per germline. After removal of 5 bases from V and 3 bases from J, the junction contained 8 bases not matched to a gene. The length of the CDR3 is 16 residues.

This chain uses TRBV11-2 with TRBJ2-3; D is uncertain. This CDR3 comprises 16 residues. Germline CDR1 SGHAT, CDR2 FQNNGV. The V gene lost 7 bases and the J gene lost 0 bases, with 17 bases spanning the gap. The CDR3 spells CASNLQVTLSTDTQYF. The CDR3 DNA is TGTGCCAGCAACCTTCAGGTCACCCTTAGCACAGATACGCAGTATTTT. The entire variable domain, with the rest obtained from reference TRBV11-2 and TRBJ2-3, is as follows: EAGVAQSPRYKIIEKRQSVAFWCNPISGHATLYWYQQILGQGPKLLIQFQNNGVVDDSQLPKDRFSAERLKGVDSTLKIQPAKLEDSAVYLCASNLQVTLSTDTQYFGPGTRLTVL.

This clonotype has a handful of counts. The chain employs TRBV29-1 and TRBJ2-7, with 10 bases that match TRBD1. CDR1 and CDR2 from the germline V gene are SQVTM and ANQGSEA. V dropped 6 bases and J dropped 6; count of bases not matched to a gene: 2. The CDR3 spans 11 residues. The CDR3 reads CSVGTGVEQYF. In DNA form, the CDR3 reads TGCAGCGTCGGGACAGGGGTCGAGCAGTACTTC.

The rearrangement links TRBV20-1 to TRBJ2-5; D possibly corresponds to TRBD2 (7 bases). The length of the CDR3 is 14 residues. Germline CDR1 is DFQATT and CDR2 is SNEGSKA (reference sequence). Trimming took off 1 base at V and 5 bases at J, with 14 bases between the two ends. CDR3 coding DNA: TGCAGTGCTAGAGTGGGGGGGCAGGGGGAGACCCAGTACTTC. Protein sequence: CSARVGGQGETQYF.